The clone carrying this T cell receptor (beta chain) has just a few counts. Sequencing was performed with immunoSEQ multiplex PCR; in TCRdb, only in-frame clones are kept and a portion is missing. The profile shows approximately 130,000 clones, about 83% of them singletons. The CDR3 runs to 14 residues. These data belong to a study of blood T cell repertoires in COVID-19. Sequencing used peripheral blood. The chain links TRBV12-2 to TRBJ1-2; the table names TRBD1, a call not compared with the DNA. TRBV12-2 counts as a pseudogene. This TCR derives from a human donor in a cohort sampled during active COVID-19. The DNA for the CDR3 is TGTGCAAGTCGCTTAGGGACAGGTAACTATGGCTACACCTTC. Protein product: CASRLGTGNYGYTF.